Listed below are T cell receptor beta chains from one sample, sequenced in a study of CD8+CD57+ T cells in acquired aplastic anemia. MiXCR, applied by TCRdb to the reads, yields one record per CDR3 protein. The repertoire includes roughly 160,000 distinct CDR3 sequences, about 45% of them detected once, and approximately 3% sits in the top ten. Source material: sorted CD4+, CD8+, or CD8+CD57+ T cells (not recorded which) from PBMCs. These TCRs come from a human donor with aplastic anemia. The CDR3 runs from the conserved cysteine through the conserved F or W. Each record gives: CDR3 protein, J gene, V gene.

CASSWAGDVSEQYF TRBJ2-7 TRBV19
CSASREGGTGELFF TRBJ2-2 TRBV20-1
CASKTGKETQYF TRBJ2-5 TRBV6-2/TRBV6-3
CSATTSELHEQYF TRBJ2-7 TRBV20-1
CASSLEGAGELFF TRBJ2-2 TRBV7-9
CASSVAPPGQGSEQYF TRBJ2-7 TRBV9
CASSLEPGREQYF TRBJ2-7 TRBV11-2
CAAKVSGANVLTF TRBJ2-6 TRBV12-3/TRBV12-4
CASSHPTIYGYTF TRBJ1-2 TRBV5-4
CASTGSSYEQYF TRBJ2-7 TRBV6-1
CASSLVRGGNTEAFF TRBJ1-1 TRBV27
CASSFRVQGIQYF TRBJ2-4 TRBV27
CASSPRSSGSTYEQYF TRBJ2-7 TRBV12-3/TRBV12-4
CASSVGPGRNYGYTF TRBJ1-2 TRBV9
CSAWDRGKSTEAFF TRBJ1-1 TRBV20-1
CSVAKDIGNTIYF TRBJ1-3 TRBV29-1
CASSPFANEQFF TRBJ2-1 TRBV7-9
CASSRLAGQLNEQFF TRBJ2-1 TRBV7-3
CASSLTGGLDEQYF TRBJ2-7 TRBV7-9
CASSLYQNTEAFF TRBJ1-1 TRBV7-3
CASSERYEQFF TRBJ2-1 TRBV12-3/TRBV12-4
CASSPSGGADYNEQFF TRBJ2-1 TRBV18
CSAQGRRVQGADYGYTF TRBJ1-2 TRBV29-1
CASSQQGGYDYEQYF TRBJ2-7 TRBV4-2
CASSMIRGGTDTQYF TRBJ2-3 TRBV5-1
CASSLCSSGRVYEQFF TRBJ2-1 TRBV12-3/TRBV12-4
CASSNPLLAGGHSYNEQFF TRBJ2-1 TRBV11-1
CAISGTGTGNQPQHF TRBJ1-5 TRBV10-3
CSATVGGNSYEQYF TRBJ2-7 TRBV20-1
CASSPGDRAGYTF TRBJ1-2 TRBV5-1
CATTGGGGYTF TRBJ1-2 TRBV2
CAWSPAGGPRDTQYF TRBJ2-3 TRBV30
CASTKGKREGQETQYF TRBJ2-5 TRBV19
CASSIEPSNNEQFF TRBJ2-1 TRBV19